This T cell receptor (beta chain) was captured by sequencing in a study of T cells after yellow fever vaccination. Background on the study: Some fractions had low cell numbers, and these were prepared with SMART-Seq v4 Ultra Low Input.

The study's findings and limits: Some clonotypes were seen in both the CD4 and the CD8 compartments. These made up a small share and likely arose from convergent recombination.

CDR1 is MDHEN and CDR2 is SYDVKM in the germline V gene. The CDR3 runs to 16 residues. V lost 6 bases, J lost 9 bases, and 24 bases lay in between. A word on this clonotype: Its antigen is not known.

Each CDR3 protein gets one entry after TCRdb re-called the 5' RACE reads with MiXCR. Among 100,000 to 150,000 distinct CDR3 sequences listed, approximately 14% were seen once. Source: CD8+ T cells sorted from PBMCs, taken 5 days after the yellow fever booster vaccination. The sequence was obtained from a man between 18 and 35 years old who received the YFV17D yellow fever vaccine. This rearrangement joins TRBV28 to TRBJ1-5, with D possibly TRBD1 on 5 matching bases. The CDR3 DNA is TGTGCCAGCAGGTACCCCCTCGGGGCAGGCATAGGGCCCCAGCATTTT. As protein: CASRYPLGAGIGPQHF.